This T cell receptor beta chain is drawn from a study of neurological immune-mediated disorders. Study findings and constraints: One related-CDR3 cluster, which may be a signature, held the repertoires of 18 of 34 multiple sclerosis patients after phylogenetic grouping. The highest TCR clonal expansion occurred in HTLV-1-associated myelopathy; multiple sclerosis fell below healthy controls. CDR3 amino acid sequences found in expanded clones were never shared across subjects, suggesting private repertoires in all groups.

Germline trimming cut 3 bases from V and 1 base from J; bases unmatched to any gene: 2. There are 14 residues in the CDR3. In germline, CDR1 is KGHSH, CDR2 LQKENI. Time point meaning: longitudinal time-point 1 (baseline). The cDNA was produced through 5'RACE with 10-nucleotide random UMIs. TCRdb itself ran the 5' RACE reads through MiXCR, one entry per CDR3 protein. The sample shows roughly 36,000 distinct CDR3 sequences, 3% to 3.5% of them seen only once. In its sample, this clonotype was seen many times. Its antigen remains unknown. The sequencing sample was made of PBMCs. The source of this sequence is a woman in her sixties or seventies with multiple sclerosis. The chain joins TRBV18 to TRBJ1-1, with 7 bases fitting TRBD1. CDR3 coding DNA: TGTGCCAGCTCACCCGGACAGGAGAACACTGAAGCTTTCTTT. Residues: CASSPGQENTEAFF. Together with reference TRBV18 and TRBJ1-1, the CDR3 gives the full variable domain: NAGVMQNPRHLVRRRGQEARLRCSPMKGHSHVYWYRQLPEEGLKFMVYLQKENIIDESGMPKERFSAEFPKEGPSILRIQQVVRGDSAAYFCASSPGQENTEAFFGQGTRLTVV.